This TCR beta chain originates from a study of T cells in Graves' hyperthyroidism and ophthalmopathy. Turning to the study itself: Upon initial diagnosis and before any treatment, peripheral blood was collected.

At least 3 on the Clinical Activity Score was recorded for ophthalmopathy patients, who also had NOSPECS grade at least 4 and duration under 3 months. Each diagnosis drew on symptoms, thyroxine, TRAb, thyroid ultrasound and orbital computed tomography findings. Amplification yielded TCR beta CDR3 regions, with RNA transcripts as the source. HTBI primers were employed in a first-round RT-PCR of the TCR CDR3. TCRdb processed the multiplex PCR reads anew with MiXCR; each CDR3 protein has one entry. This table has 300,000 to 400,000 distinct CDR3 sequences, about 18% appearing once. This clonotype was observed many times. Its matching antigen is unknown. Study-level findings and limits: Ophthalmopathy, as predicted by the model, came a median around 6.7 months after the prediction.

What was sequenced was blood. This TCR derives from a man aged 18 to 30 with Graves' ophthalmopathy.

CDR3 in DNA: TGTGCCAGCAGCCAGGGACTAGCGGGGACCACAGATACGCAGTATTTT. It translates to CASSQGLAGTTDTQYF. The chain uses TRBV7-3 and TRBJ2-3; 13 positions agree with TRBD2. Looked up from germline, CDR1 is SGHTA and CDR2 is FQGTGA. The length of the CDR3 is 16 residues. The junction had 4 bases not matched to a gene; V was cut back by 5 bases and J by 2 bases.